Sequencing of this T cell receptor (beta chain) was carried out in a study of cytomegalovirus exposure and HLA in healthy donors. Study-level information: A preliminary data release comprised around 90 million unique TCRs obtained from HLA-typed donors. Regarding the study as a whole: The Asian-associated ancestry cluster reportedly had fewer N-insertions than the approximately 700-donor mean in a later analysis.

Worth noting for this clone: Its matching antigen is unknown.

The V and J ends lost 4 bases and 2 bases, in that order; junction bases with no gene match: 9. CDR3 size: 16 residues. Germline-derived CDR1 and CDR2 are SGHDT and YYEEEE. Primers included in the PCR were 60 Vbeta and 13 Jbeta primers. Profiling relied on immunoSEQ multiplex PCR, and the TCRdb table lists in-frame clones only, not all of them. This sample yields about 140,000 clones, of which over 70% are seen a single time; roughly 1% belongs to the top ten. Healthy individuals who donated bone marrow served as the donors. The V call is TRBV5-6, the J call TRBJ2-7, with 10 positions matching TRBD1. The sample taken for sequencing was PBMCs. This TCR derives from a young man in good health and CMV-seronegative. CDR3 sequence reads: CASSTARGTGAYEQYF. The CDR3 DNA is TGTGCCAGCAGCACCGCGAGGGGGACAGGGGCCTACGAGCAGTACTTC.